One and the same sample provided the 6 T cell receptor beta chains below, sequenced in a study of blood T cell repertoires in COVID-19. Only in-frame clones appear in the TCRdb table, and some are missing; sequencing was by immunoSEQ multiplex PCR. The sample has tens of thousands of clones, around nine tenths seen once. Specimen: peripheral blood. All receptors derive from a woman older than 75 with acute or convalescent COVID-19.

This clone was seen a few times. The genes are TRBV19 and TRBJ1-6; TRBD1 matches at 11 bases. CDR1 is LNHDA, CDR2 SQIVND, per germline (reference sequence). V lost 9 bases to trimming and J lost 8 bases; unmatched junction nucleotides: 6. CDR3 length equals 14 residues. This CDR3 is CASQPGQGDSPLHF. The CDR3 DNA follows: TGTGCCAGCCAGCCGGGACAGGGGGATTCACCCCTCCACTTT.

This chain uses TRBV23-1 with TRBJ1-4; D possibly corresponds to TRBD1 (5 bases). TRBV23-1 has ORF status, its function being uncertain. CDR3 size: 15 residues. Deletions cut 0 bases from V and 5 bases from J, with 10 bases between. The CDR3 DNA follows: TGCGCCAGCAGTCAATCCCGGACAATAAATGAAAAACTGTTTTTT. As protein: CASSQSRTINEKLFF.

This clone was detected only once. This sequence joins TRBV7-9 and TRBJ2-3, with TRBD1 matching 9 bases. CDR3 length: 15 amino acids. The germline gives CDR1 SEHNR, CDR2 FQNEAQ (reference sequence). The ends lost 3 bases at V and 0 bases at J; junction bases unmatched: 1. The CDR3 region has the DNA TGTGCCAGCAGCTTGGGGACAGGGAGCACAGATACGCAGTATTTT. It is translated as CASSLGTGSTDTQYF.

This chain connects TRBV6-5 to TRBJ1-1; possibly TRBD1 for D (6 bases). Trimming removed 6 bases at V and 3 bases at J, with 11 bases between. The length of the CDR3 is 13 residues. Per the germline V gene, CDR1 is MNHEY and CDR2 is SVGAGI. CDR3 protein: CASRQGGDTEAFF. CDR3 coding DNA: TGTGCCAGCAGACAGGGTGGGGACACTGAAGCTTTCTTT.

This chain joins TRBV3-1 (or the pseudogene TRBV3-2) and TRBJ1-6, with a tentative D call TRBD1 (5 bases). CDR1 is LGHDT and CDR2 is YNNKEL in the germline V gene (reference sequence). V lost 3 bases and J 2 bases, leaving 14 bases between the germline ends. The CDR3 has 17 amino acids. The CDR3 DNA reads as TGTGCCAGCAGCCACCTGACAGACAGCCCCTATAATTCACCCCTCCACTTT. Translating it yields CASSHLTDSPYNSPLHF.

A single count supports this clone. This rearrangement joins TRBV29-1 to TRBJ2-7, with a possible D match to TRBD2 (7 bases). This CDR3 has 13 amino acids. The V gene's germline CDR1 is SQVTM and CDR2 ANQGSEA. V was trimmed by 5 bases and J by 3 bases, leaving 14 bases between them. CDR3: CSVSGGGGYEQYF. The CDR3, as DNA: TGCAGCGTTTCTGGGGGCGGGGGCTACGAGCAGTACTTC.